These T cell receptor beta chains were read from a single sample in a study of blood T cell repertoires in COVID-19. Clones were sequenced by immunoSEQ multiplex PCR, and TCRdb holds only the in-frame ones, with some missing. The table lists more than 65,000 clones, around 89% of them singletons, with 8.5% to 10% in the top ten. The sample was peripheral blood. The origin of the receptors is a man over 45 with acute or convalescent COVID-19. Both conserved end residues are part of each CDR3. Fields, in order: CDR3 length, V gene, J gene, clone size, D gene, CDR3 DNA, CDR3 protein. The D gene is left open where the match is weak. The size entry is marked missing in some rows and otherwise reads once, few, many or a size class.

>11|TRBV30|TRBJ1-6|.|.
TGTGCCTGGAGTGTAAGCCCGACCCTCCACTTT
CAWSVSPTLHF
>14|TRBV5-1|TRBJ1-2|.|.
TGCGCCAGCAGCTTGGGACTAGACAGCTATGGCTACACCTTC
CASSLGLDSYGYTF
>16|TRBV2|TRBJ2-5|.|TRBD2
TGTGCCAGCAGGGAGACTAGCGGGGGGACTAAAGAGACCCAGTACTTC
CASRETSGGTKETQYF
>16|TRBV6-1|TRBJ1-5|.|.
TGTGCCAGCAGTGAGGGGGCTGGAGGTGGCAATCAGCCCCAGCATTTT
CASSEGAGGGNQPQHF
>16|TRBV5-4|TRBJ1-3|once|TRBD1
TGTGCCAGCACCTCTAAGGCCGGGACAGCTGGAAACACCATATATTTT
CASTSKAGTAGNTIYF
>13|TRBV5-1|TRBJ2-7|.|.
TGCGCCAGCAGCTTAGGTGGGGGCGGCGAGCAGTACTTC
CASSLGGGGEQYF
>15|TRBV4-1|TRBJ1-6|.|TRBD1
TGCGCCAGCAGCTTTTACGGGACAGGGAATTCACCCCTCCACTTT
CASSFYGTGNSPLHF
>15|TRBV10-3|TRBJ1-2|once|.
TGTGCCATCAGTGGATCCCCGACAGGTGCCTATGGCTACACCTTC
CAISGSPTGAYGYTF
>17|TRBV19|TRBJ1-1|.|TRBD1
TGTGCCAGTAGTATCATTTTTAACAGGGGGCGCGGAGGGAAAGCTTTCTTT
CASSIIFNRGRGGKAFF
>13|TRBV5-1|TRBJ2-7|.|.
TGCGCCACCACTCCAGGCGGGACCTACGAGCAGTACTTC
CATTPGGTYEQYF
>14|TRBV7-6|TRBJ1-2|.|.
TGTGCCAGCAGCTTATCTTCAGGTGGAGGTGGCTACACCTTC
CASSLSSGGGGYTF
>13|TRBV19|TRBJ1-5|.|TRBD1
TGTGCCAGTGGGGGACAGATCAATCAGCCCCAGCATTTT
CASGGQINQPQHF
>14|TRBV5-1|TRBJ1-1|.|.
TGCGCCAGCAGCTCGCAGGGAATGAGGACTGAAGCTTTCTTT
CASSSQGMRTEAFF
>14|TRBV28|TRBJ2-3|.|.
TGTGCCAGCACCCCCGGGTCTAGCACAGATACGCAGTATTTT
CASTPGSSTDTQYF
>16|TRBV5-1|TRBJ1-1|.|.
TGCGCCAGCAGCTTGTCAGGGTTGGGGTCGAACACTGAAGCTTTCTTT
CASSLSGLGSNTEAFF
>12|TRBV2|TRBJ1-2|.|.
TGTGCCAGCAGGCCAGGGACAAGTGGCTACACCTTC
CASRPGTSGYTF
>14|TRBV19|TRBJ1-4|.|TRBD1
TGTGCCAGTTCCCTGGGACAGGGGATTGAAAAACTGTTTTTT
CASSLGQGIEKLFF
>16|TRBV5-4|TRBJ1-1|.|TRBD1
TGTGCCAGCAGCCCCGAACAGGGGGCCGGATGGACTGAAGCTTTCTTT
CASSPEQGAGWTEAFF
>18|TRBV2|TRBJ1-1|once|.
TGTGCCAGCAGTGTCAGCCGTAGGGGCGCGGTCAGGAACACTGAAGCTTTCTTT
CASSVSRRGAVRNTEAFF
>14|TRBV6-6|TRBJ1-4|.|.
TGTGCCAGCAGGAGTACTTTGCAGGGTGAAAAACTGTTTTTT
CASRSTLQGEKLFF
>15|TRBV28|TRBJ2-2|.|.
TGTGCCAGCAATCGCGACAACAGCCCCACCGGGGAGCTGTTTTTT
CASNRDNSPTGELFF
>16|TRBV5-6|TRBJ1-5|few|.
TGTGCCAGCAGCTTGGAAGGGGGATTTGGCAATCAGCCCCAGCATTTT
CASSLEGGFGNQPQHF
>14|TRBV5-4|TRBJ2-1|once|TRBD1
TGTGCCAGCAGCCGGGACAGGGTCGAGAATGAGCAGTTCTTC
CASSRDRVENEQFF
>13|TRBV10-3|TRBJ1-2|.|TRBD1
TGTGCCATCAGTGAGGACAGGGGAAACGGCTACACCTTC
CAISEDRGNGYTF
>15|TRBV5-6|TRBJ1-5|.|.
TGTGCCAGCAGCTTGGGGACTATCTCCAATCAGCCCCAGCATTTT
CASSLGTISNQPQHF
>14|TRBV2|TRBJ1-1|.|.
TGTGCCAGCAGTGTTACGGGTATCAACACTGAAGCTTTCTTT
CASSVTGINTEAFF
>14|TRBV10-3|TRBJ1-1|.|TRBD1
TGTGCCACCTCACCCGGGACAGGGGGCACTGAAGCTTTCTTT
CATSPGTGGTEAFF